The T cell receptor (beta chain) under discussion was sequenced for a study of blood T cell repertoires in COVID-19. Across the whole study: Collection of acute and convalescent COVID-19 samples took place in the United States, Italy and Spain. Nucleic acid was either cDNA or gDNA, and it came from T cells, B-cell-depleted T cells, or PBMCs.

V was cut by 5 bases and J by 6 bases, with 22 bases left in between. The CDR3 is 16 residues long. The germline gives CDR1 SGHTA, CDR2 FQGTGA. Under the authors' procedure: Amplified reference gene primers provided the basis for estimating nucleated cell counts. Generated by immunoSEQ multiplex PCR, the TCRdb table keeps only in-frame clones and is missing some. V, J and clone size were drawn from that table, and D and trimming were deduced from the DNA. The table lists 70,000 to 95,000 clones, 84% of them singletons, with about 12% in the top ten. The genes are TRBV7-3 and TRBJ1-1; tentatively, D is TRBD1 (6 bases). The source material was peripheral blood. The clonotype originates from a human donor in a cohort sampled during active COVID-19. The CDR3 sequence is CASSPLGGAMGAEAFF. In nucleotides, the CDR3 is TGTGCCAGCAGCCCCTTGGGGGGGGCTATGGGGGCTGAAGCTTTCTTT.